This T cell receptor (beta chain) was captured in a study of blood T cell repertoires in COVID-19. Study background: Samples representing acute and convalescent COVID-19 were sourced from the United States, Italy and Spain. From T cells, B-cell-depleted T cells, or PBMCs came the material, which was cDNA or gDNA.

Per germline, CDR1 MNHEY and CDR2 SVGAGI. V lost 7 bases and J lost 0, with 7 bases in between. The CDR3 is 13 amino acids. Profiling relied on immunoSEQ multiplex PCR, and the TCRdb table lists in-frame clones only, not all of them. The sample yields about 47,000 clones, approximately 84% seen once. This clone has just a few counts. The clonotype was recovered from a man aged 50-59 years with acute or convalescent COVID-19. The material sequenced was peripheral blood. This chain joins TRBV6-5 and TRBJ1-5; no reliable D call. The CDR3: CASKDISNQPQHF. In nucleotides, the CDR3 is TGTGCCAGCAAAGACATTAGCAATCAGCCCCAGCATTTT.